The clone carrying this T cell receptor (beta chain) was seen a handful of times. TCRdb re-derived calls from the RT-PCR reads in MiXCR, one entry per CDR3 protein. The table lists about 700,000 distinct CDR3 sequences, less than 20% of them singletons. The data belong to a study of response to subunit inactivated influenza vaccine. Germline CDR1 reads SGDLS; CDR2 reads YYNGEE. V lost 0 bases and J lost 0, with 9 bases in between. CDR3 length: 16 residues. The V call is TRBV9, the J call TRBJ2-2; D is tentatively TRBD1 or TRBD2 (5 bases each). The source of this sequence is a man between 45 and 60 years old who received an inactivated influenza vaccine. Sample: PBMCs from blood, taken approximately 12 days after vaccination. As DNA, the CDR3 is TGTGCCAGCAGCGTAGCCGGGGCCACGAACACCGGGGAGCTGTTTTTT. Amino acid sequence: CASSVAGATNTGELFF.